Listed below are T cell receptor beta chains from one sample, sequenced in a study of shared clonotypes between healthy human individuals. TCRdb's copy holds only in-frame clones and misses some; the assay was immunoSEQ multiplex PCR. Of about 2,100,000 clones listed, more than 85% are singletons. The source material was naive CD8+ T cells from PBMCs. These receptors all stem from a man between 18 and 29 years old in good health. Some clones in this sample may be carry-over from other donors' samples. The CDR3 runs from the conserved cysteine through the conserved F or W. The D gene is left open where the match is weak. Size is stated for part of the rows, as once, few or many counts, or as a class when the clone is expanded.

size	D	V	J	DNA	CDR3
NA	NA	TRBV6-1	TRBJ2-3	TGTGCCAGCAGTGACTACAGGGGCACAGATACGCAGTATTTT	CASSDYRGTDTQYF
NA	NA	TRBV28	TRBJ2-7	TGTGCCAGCGCATCCCCCTCCTACGAGCAGTACTTC	CASASPSYEQYF
NA	TRBD2	TRBV5-1	TRBJ2-7	TGCGCCAGCAGCCCCGGACTAGCGGGATACTACGAGCAGTACTTC	CASSPGLAGYYEQYF
NA	NA	TRBV7-9	TRBJ2-1	TGTGCCAGCAGCCCAAGACACAATGAGCAGTTCTTC	CASSPRHNEQFF
NA	NA	TRBV27	TRBJ1-2	TGTGCCAGCAGTTACTCGCCGGCAAGCTCCAATGGCTACACCTTC	CASSYSPASSNGYTF
NA	NA	TRBV21-1	TRBJ1-1	TGTGCCAGCAGCGGCGGACAGGGGGACATACTAGGAGGCACTGAAGCTTTCTTT	CASSGGQGDILGGTEAFF
once	NA	TRBV6-5	TRBJ2-7	TGTGCCAGCAGTTACAACCCCAACCGGGCGCAATACGAGCAGTACTTC	CASSYNPNRAQYEQYF
NA	TRBD2	TRBV19	TRBJ2-1	TGTGCCAGTAGTATGGGACTAGCGGGAGCAGCGGAGCAGTTCTTC	CASSMGLAGAAEQFF
once	TRBD1	TRBV27	TRBJ2-2	TGTGCCAGCAGTCCCCGGGACAGGGCTCCCGGGGAGCTGTTTTTT	CASSPRDRAPGELFF
NA	NA	TRBV27	TRBJ2-7	TGTGCCAGCAGTTTACGAGGCACTAACTACGAGCAGTACTTC	CASSLRGTNYEQYF
NA	NA	TRBV2	TRBJ2-7	TGTGCCAGCAGCCGGGAGATCGCCTACGAGCAGTACTTC	CASSREIAYEQYF
NA	NA	TRBV7-9	TRBJ1-4	TGTGCCAGCAGCTTAGAACTCGAGGATGAAAAACTGTTTTTT	CASSLELEDEKLFF
NA	TRBD1	TRBV27	TRBJ1-5	TGTGCCAGCAGTTTCCGCGGACAGGAGAATCAGCCCCAGCATTTT	CASSFRGQENQPQHF
NA	TRBD1	TRBV9	TRBJ1-1	TGTGCCAGCAGCGCTCCGGGACAGAAAGCTTTCTTT	CASSAPGQKAFF
NA	NA	TRBV29-1	TRBJ1-1	TGCAGCGTTGTGGGCAGGAACACTGAAGCTTTCTTT	CSVVGRNTEAFF
NA	TRBD2	TRBV9	TRBJ2-7	TGTGCCAGCAGCGCAGTAGCGGGAGGTGGCCACGAGCAGTACTTC	CASSAVAGGGHEQYF
NA	NA	TRBV9	TRBJ1-2	TGTGCCAGCTTAGGGAGCAGGGCCGATGGCTACACCTTC	CASLGSRADGYTF
NA	TRBD1	TRBV9	TRBJ2-5	TGTGCCAGCAGCGTGGGACAGGGCACGGGGGAGACCCAGTACTTC	CASSVGQGTGETQYF
NA	NA	TRBV4-1	TRBJ1-4	TGCGCCAGCAGCCTCACCCGACAGGAAAAACTGTTTTTT	CASSLTRQEKLFF
NA	TRBD1	TRBV5-4	TRBJ1-1	TGTGCCAGCAGCTTGGGGACAGGGGTTGAGGACACTGAAGCTTTCTTT	CASSLGTGVEDTEAFF
once	NA	TRBV28	TRBJ2-7	TGTGCCAGCATGAGGGGAAGAGAGCAGTACTTC	CASMRGREQYF
NA	NA	TRBV5-1	TRBJ1-2	TGCGCCAGCAGCTTGGGGCAGACGGTGGGGGCTGACTATGGCTACACCTTC	CASSLGQTVGADYGYTF
NA	NA	TRBV7-8	TRBJ2-2	TGTGCCAGCAGGCTGACAGGTCACGGGACCGGGGAGCTGTTTTTT	CASRLTGHGTGELFF
NA	NA	TRBV7-8	TRBJ1-3	TGTGCCAGCAGCTTAGGCGACACAGCCCTCGGAAACACCATATATTTT	CASSLGDTALGNTIYF
NA	NA	TRBV13	TRBJ2-5	TGTGCCAGCAGCTTAGAGGCCCGTGCCCAGTACTTC	CASSLEARAQYF
NA	NA	TRBV7-2	TRBJ2-7	TGTGCCAGCACCGATCTACCCTCCTACGAGCAGTACTTC	CASTDLPSYEQYF
NA	NA	TRBV4-3	TRBJ1-2	TGCGCCAGCAGCCAAGGATCCGGGGCAACTAACTATGGCTACACCTTC	CASSQGSGATNYGYTF
NA	TRBD1	TRBV9	TRBJ1-2	TGTGCCAGCAGCGTAGACAGGGGGGACTATGGCTACACCTTC	CASSVDRGDYGYTF
NA	NA	TRBV6-1	TRBJ2-7	TGTGCCAGCAGTGAAGAGACAGGTAAATCCTACGAGCAGTACTTC	CASSEETGKSYEQYF
NA	TRBD1	TRBV11-2	TRBJ1-2	TGTGCCAGCAGCTTAGGTACAGGGGGCTACCGAGACTATGGCTACACCTTC	CASSLGTGGYRDYGYTF
NA	TRBD1	TRBV5-4	TRBJ1-2	TGTGCCAGCAGCTTGGGGCCCGATGGACAGGGAGAGTATGGCTACACCTTC	CASSLGPDGQGEYGYTF
NA	TRBD2	TRBV4-1	TRBJ2-1	TGCGCCAGCAGCCATCTAGCGGGAGGACCCTACAATGAGCAGTTCTTC	CASSHLAGGPYNEQFF
NA	NA	TRBV2	TRBJ1-5	TGTGCCAGCAGTGAAATGGCGATGGGAGGGAATCAGCCCCAGCATTTT	CASSEMAMGGNQPQHF
NA	TRBD1	TRBV5-6	TRBJ1-2	TGTGCCAGCAGCTTGGCAGGGACAGTCGAAGGCTACACCTTC	CASSLAGTVEGYTF